The clone carrying this T cell receptor beta chain was counted between two and nine times. Because the CDR3's place on the DNA is in doubt, the DNA is left out and the CDR3 is given as listed by TCRdb. These data come from a study of low-dose radiotherapy and immunotherapy resistance in tumors. cDNA synthesis used a TRAV/TRBV-specific primer set for both chains. The PCR that amplified TCRs ran for about 20 cycles, relying on a constant-region primer and a V-primer adapter. TCRdb used MiXCR to reprocess the reads, holding one entry per CDR3 protein. The repertoire includes roughly 90,000 distinct CDR3 sequences, under 25% of them detected once, and around 13% sits in the top ten. As for time point: after trial treatment. Treatment meaning: LDRT plus nivolumab, ipilimumab, low-dose cyclophosphamide and aspirin (RACIN trial). The CDR3 spans 18 residues, counting both ends. The germline CDR1 and CDR2 sequences are SGHTA and FQGNSA.

The chain links TRBV7-2 to TRBJ2-2; TRBD1 was called by the table and not checked on the DNA. The TCR sequence derives from a female donor with ovarian cancer. Sequencing used PBMCs, obtained after low-dose radiotherapy plus immunotherapy. The CDR3 protein is CASSTSGTNTGELFFFFF.